These T cell receptor beta chains were read from a single sample in a study of T cells in narcolepsy. TCRdb's table, derived via immunoSEQ multiplex PCR, lists solely in-frame clones and lacks some. The sample includes under 35,000 clones, about four fifths of them seen just once. Sequencing was done on a sample of memory (CD45RA-) CD4+ T cells from blood. These receptors were collected from a human donor in good health. The CDR3 runs from the conserved cysteine through the conserved F or W. A D gene is named only where the DNA matches it firmly. Clone size appears in some rows only: once, few, many, or a class for an expanded clone.

few	TRBV5-1	TRBJ2-4	.	CASSFGGATKNIQYF
.	TRBV6-6	TRBJ2-1	.	CAAGSSSYNEQFF
once	TRBV5-1	TRBJ1-1	.	CASSLVLGMNTEAFF
.	TRBV20-1	TRBJ2-1	.	CSARREKEQFF
.	TRBV10-3	TRBJ1-2	TRBD1	CAISESQGARGYTF
.	TRBV19	TRBJ1-2	TRBD1	CASIPGQYPNYGYTF
.	TRBV29-1	TRBJ1-1	.	CSVAGLTVNTEAFF
.	TRBV30	TRBJ1-5	.	CAWSVGRNQPQHF
.	TRBV4-1	TRBJ1-4	.	CASSQRAGGSNEKLFF
.	TRBV5-5	TRBJ1-6	TRBD1	CASSTDWDSTSYNSPLHF
.	TRBV4-2	TRBJ1-6	.	CASSQDGQVNSPLHF
.	TRBV11-2	TRBJ1-1	.	CASSLGRGGFIPEAFF
.	TRBV7-2	TRBJ2-7	.	CASSPSAGGWYEQYF
once	TRBV2	TRBJ2-3	TRBD2	CASSAQRGGTDTQYF
.	TRBV20-1	TRBJ2-5	.	CSAPTRTQYF
few	TRBV6-1	TRBJ1-6	.	CASRPRNSPLHF
.	TRBV27	TRBJ1-2	.	CASSLKGRGAQDYGYTF
few	TRBV6-1	TRBJ1-4	TRBD1	CASRDRAGGNEKLFF
.	TRBV5-1	TRBJ2-3	TRBD1	CASSPFSDRVSTDTQYF
.	TRBV19	TRBJ1-4	TRBD1	CASSSQGGLNEKLFF
.	TRBV6-1	TRBJ2-1	TRBD1	CASSEPGQRDNEQFF
.	TRBV28	TRBJ1-6	TRBD1	CASSFIRPRTGSYNSPLHF
.	TRBV7-2	TRBJ1-2	.	CASSSQGGGVYGYTF
.	TRBV28	TRBJ1-6	.	CASSIGGVSYNSPLHF
.	TRBV4-3	TRBJ1-2	.	CASSQDGGGVAGGYTF
once	TRBV29-1	TRBJ2-5	.	CSVAGEVQETQYF
.	TRBV5-1	TRBJ1-2	TRBD1	CGSGSAPGQGPRVNYGYTF
.	TRBV27	TRBJ1-1	.	CASSSDLVDTEAFF
.	TRBV7-2	TRBJ1-2	TRBD1	CASSLGGTAPYGYTF
.	TRBV4-1	TRBJ2-3	.	CASSQTRTDTQYF
.	TRBV19	TRBJ1-6	.	CASSIAAAGGSPLHF
.	TRBV7-9	TRBJ2-7	.	CASSRQGGSYEQYF
.	TRBV18	TRBJ2-1	TRBD1	CASSQTGAYNEQFF
.	TRBV7-8	TRBJ2-5	TRBD2	CASSSSPSGGQETQYF
.	TRBV4-3	TRBJ2-4	TRBD2	CASSQDPGGLAKNIQYF
.	TRBV6-6	TRBJ1-6	.	CASSYEGRENSPLHF
.	TRBV27	TRBJ2-2	TRBD1	CASSRTGTGETGELFF